The 15 T cell receptor beta chains listed next were all sequenced from one sample in a study of blood T cell repertoires in COVID-19. Produced via immunoSEQ multiplex PCR; TCRdb's table is partial and in-frame only. This sample yields roughly 260,000 clones, of which about 88% are seen a single time; about 4% belongs to the top ten. The material sequenced was peripheral blood. These receptors originate from a man between 60 and 75 years old who had recovered from COVID-19.

The chain combines TRBV27 with TRBJ1-2; D might be TRBD1 (5 bases). Germline-derived CDR1 and CDR2 are MNHEY and SMNVEV (reference sequence). The ends were cut back, 6 bases at V and 2 bases at J, with 13 bases in the middle. This CDR3 spans 14 amino acids. CDR3 nucleotides: TGTGCCAGCAGCCCCGACAGACTCAACTATGGCTACACCTTC. Translated: CASSPDRLNYGYTF.

The chain links TRBV12-2 to TRBJ1-2; the table calls TRBD1, which could not be checked here. TRBV12-2 is designated a pseudogene. The CDR3 loop spans 14 amino acids. CDR3 loop: CASRLAGAGSGYTF. The CDR3 DNA reads as TGTGCAAGTCGCTTAGCGGGGGCAGGGAGTGGCTACACCTTC.

V usage is TRBV30 and J usage is TRBJ1-5, with a tentative D call TRBD1 (5 bases). V lost 5 bases and J 4 bases, leaving 12 bases between the germline ends. Germline CDR1 and CDR2: GTSNPN and SVGIG (reference sequence). The CDR3 covers 13 residues. For the CDR3, the DNA is TGTGCCTGGGGACATAGAGGAAATCAGCCCCAGCATTTT. Protein sequence: CAWGHRGNQPQHF.

CDR3 sequence: CASSPSRTGTGAGELFF. CDR3 in DNA: TGTGCCAGCAGTCCGTCGAGGACAGGGACCGGCGCCGGGGAGCTGTTTTTT. The chain is built from TRBV25-1 and TRBJ2-2, with 8 bases lining up with TRBD1. The CDR3 is made up of 17 amino acids. Germline V lookup: CDR1 MGHDK, CDR2 SYGVNS. With 5 bases clipped from V and 6 bases from J, the junction kept 14 bases outside the gene matches.

The J gene is TRBJ1-4, the V gene TRBV9, with 7 bases that match TRBD1. CDR1 SGDLS and CDR2 YYNGEE come from the germline V gene. The junction had 5 bases not matched to a gene; V was cut back by 0 bases and J by 3 bases. The CDR3 loop spans 16 amino acids. CDR3 sequence reads: CASSVGQGVANEKLFF. The CDR3 nucleotides are TGTGCCAGCAGCGTAGGACAGGGTGTGGCTAATGAAAAACTGTTTTTT.

The rearrangement joins TRBV7-2 to TRBJ1-5; D not resolved. Germline CDR1 SGHTA, CDR2 FQGNSA. The CDR3 consists of 15 residues. V shed 5 bases and J shed 1 base, with 12 bases lying between them. CDR3 region: CASSAWGGSNQPQHF. DNA for the CDR3: TGTGCCAGCAGCGCGTGGGGAGGCAGCAATCAGCCCCAGCATTTT.

This chain joins TRBV5-1 and TRBJ1-1, with D perhaps TRBD1 (5 bases). In germline, CDR1 is SGHRS, CDR2 YFSETQ. CDR3 length: 13 amino acids. The germline V and J ends were trimmed by 0 bases and 5 bases, with 8 bases remaining between them. DNA for the CDR3: TGCGCCAGCAGCTTGGCCAGGGAAACTGAAGCTTTCTTT. It specifies CASSLARETEAFF.

The rearrangement joins TRBV24-1 to TRBJ1-1; D not resolved. This CDR3 region has 13 residues. CDR1 and CDR2 (germline): KGHDR, SFDVKD. Between the trimmed V and J ends, which lost 7 bases and 2 bases, there was a span of 10 bases. The CDR3 DNA reads TGTGCCACCAGATCCCGGGATAACACTGAAGCTTTCTTT. Its protein product is CATRSRDNTEAFF.

The J gene is TRBJ2-7, the V gene TRBV13; 11 bases match TRBD1. V gave up 5 bases and J gave up 4 bases; unmatched junction bases: 4. The CDR3 is 14 amino acids. The V gene's germline CDR1 is PRHDT and CDR2 FYEKMQ (reference sequence). In DNA, the CDR3 is TGTGCCAGCAGCAGACGGGACAGGGGGTACGAGCAGTACTTC. Protein product: CASSRRDRGYEQYF.

This clone was counted a few times. J is TRBJ2-2 and V is TRBV9; 9 positions match TRBD1. This CDR3 is built from 15 residues. V dropped 4 bases and J dropped 5; count of bases not matched to a gene: 6. In germline, CDR1 is SGDLS, CDR2 YYNGEE. The CDR3 here is CASSLTTGGTGELFF. The CDR3 DNA reads as TGTGCCAGCAGCTTGACGACAGGGGGAACCGGGGAGCTGTTTTTT.

V usage is TRBV6-5 and J usage is TRBJ1-1, with TRBD1 matching 10 bases. V was pared by 1 base and J by 5 bases, with 7 bases of the junction left unmatched. CDR1 and CDR2 from the germline V gene are MNHEY and SVGAGI. The CDR3 contains 16 residues. The CDR3 spells CASSYFHRDRGTEAFF. The DNA for the CDR3 is TGTGCCAGCAGTTACTTCCACCGGGACAGGGGAACTGAAGCTTTCTTT.

This clone was seen once. V usage is TRBV6-2 or TRBV6-3 and J usage is TRBJ1-1; tentative D call: TRBD1 (5 bases). CDR1 MNHEY and CDR2 SVGEGT come from the germline V gene. V lost 1 base and J 7 bases, leaving 10 bases between the germline ends. This CDR3 spans 13 amino acids. DNA for the CDR3: TGTGCCAGCAGTTACTACAGGACGGGTGAAGCTTTCTTT. Protein sequence: CASSYYRTGEAFF.

This clone was counted a single time. The rearrangement uses TRBV6-5 and TRBJ2-7, with D uncertain. The germline V and J ends were trimmed by 2 bases and 3 bases, with 14 bases remaining between them. This CDR3 contains 15 residues. The germline gives CDR1 MNHEY, CDR2 SVGAGI. The DNA for the CDR3 is TGTGCCAGCAGTTACGCGGCCTCTCTGAACTACGAGCAGTACTTC. This codes for CASSYAASLNYEQYF.

Concerning this clone: This sample also contains other DNA sequences that code for the same CDR3. The chain uses TRBV12-3 or TRBV12-4 and TRBJ1-1; D not certain. V was cut by 3 bases and J by 1 base, with 6 bases left in between. This CDR3 contains 13 residues. In nucleotides, the CDR3 is TGTGCCAGCAGTTTCCTACCGAACACTGAAGCTTTCTTT. Its translation: CASSFLPNTEAFF.

The chain uses TRBV7-3 and TRBJ2-2; 9 bases fit TRBD1. The germline V gene encodes CDR1 SGHTA and CDR2 FQGTGA. V gave up 5 bases and J gave up 3 bases; unmatched junction bases: 4. The CDR3 length is 15 residues. CDR3 protein: CASSKDRGHTGELFF. The CDR3 bases are TGTGCCAGCAGCAAGGACAGGGGTCACACCGGGGAGCTGTTTTTT.